This entry lists 4 T cell receptor beta chains sequenced from one sample in a study of control samples from healthy donors and cancer patients. The method was immunoSEQ multiplex PCR; TCRdb's version includes in-frame clones alone and lacks a portion of them. The sample consists of tens of thousands of clones, less than 85% of them appearing once. The sample consisted of PBMCs. The receptors here all came from a man between 65 and 85 years old with lung cancer.

In this sample, this clone turned up a few times. The V call is TRBV29-1, the J call TRBJ1-4; D ambiguous. This CDR3 has 23 amino acids. Germline CDR1 SQVTM, CDR2 ANQGSEA. The V and J ends lost 8 bases and 8 bases respectively, with 48 bases between them. The DNA of the CDR3 is TGCAGCTACCCCCCCCTGGTTAGGTCGGGCGACCTGAGCCCCGGAAGCATGGAGGAAAAACTGTTTTTT. Translating gives CSYPPLVRSGDLSPGSMEEKLFF.

The rearrangement links TRBV7-2 to TRBJ2-1; 9 nucleotides agree with TRBD2. V gave up 3 bases and J gave up 7 bases; unmatched junction bases: 7. This CDR3 contains 15 residues. Germline CDR1 reads SGHTA; CDR2 reads FQGNSA. The CDR3 sequence: CASSFMAGGPNEQFF. The CDR3 DNA reads as TGTGCCAGCAGCTTTATGGCGGGGGGGCCTAATGAGCAGTTCTTC.

In this sample, this clone turned up a few times. This chain uses TRBV3-1 (or the pseudogene TRBV3-2) with TRBJ2-7, with a weak D call TRBD2 (6 bases). The germline V gene has CDR1 LGHDT and CDR2 YNNKEL (reference sequence). V lost 4 bases and J lost 0, with 13 bases in between. The CDR3 totals 15 residues. CDR3 sequence (DNA): TGTGCCAGCAGCCCGAGCGGGCAGGTCTCCTACGAGCAGTACTTC. This encodes CASSPSGQVSYEQYF.

J is TRBJ1-1 and V is TRBV19, with D perhaps TRBD1 (5 bases). This CDR3 region has 16 residues. V was cut by 6 bases and J by 2 bases, with 19 bases left in between. CDR1 LNHDA and CDR2 SQIVND come from the germline V gene (reference sequence). CDR3 in DNA: TGTGCCAGTAGCCTCCCAGGCCAGCGGACAAACACTGAAGCTTTCTTT. It translates to CASSLPGQRTNTEAFF.